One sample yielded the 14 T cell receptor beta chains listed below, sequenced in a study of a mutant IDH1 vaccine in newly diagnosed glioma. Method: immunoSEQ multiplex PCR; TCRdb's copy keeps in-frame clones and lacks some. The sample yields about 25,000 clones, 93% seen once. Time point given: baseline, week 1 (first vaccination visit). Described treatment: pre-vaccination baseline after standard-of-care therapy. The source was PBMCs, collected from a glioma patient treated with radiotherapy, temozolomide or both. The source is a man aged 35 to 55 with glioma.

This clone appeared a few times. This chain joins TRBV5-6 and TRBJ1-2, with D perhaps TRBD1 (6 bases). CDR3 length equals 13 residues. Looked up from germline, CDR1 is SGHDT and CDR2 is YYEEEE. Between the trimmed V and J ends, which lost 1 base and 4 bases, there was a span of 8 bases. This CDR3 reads CASSLNRAYGYTF. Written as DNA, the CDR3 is TGTGCCAGCAGCTTGAACAGGGCCTATGGCTACACCTTC.

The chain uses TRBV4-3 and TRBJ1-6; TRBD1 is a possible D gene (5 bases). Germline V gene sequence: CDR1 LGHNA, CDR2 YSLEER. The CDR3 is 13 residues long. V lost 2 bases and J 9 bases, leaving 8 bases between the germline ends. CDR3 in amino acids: CASSQQGGSPLHF. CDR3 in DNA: TGCGCCAGCAGCCAACAGGGTGGTTCACCCCTCCACTTT.

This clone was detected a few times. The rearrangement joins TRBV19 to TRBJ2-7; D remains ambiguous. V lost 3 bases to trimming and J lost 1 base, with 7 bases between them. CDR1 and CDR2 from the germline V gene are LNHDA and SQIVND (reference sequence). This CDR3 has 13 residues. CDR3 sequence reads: CASSIVLSYEQYF. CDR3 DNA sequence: TGTGCCAGTAGTATTGTGTTATCCTACGAGCAGTACTTC.

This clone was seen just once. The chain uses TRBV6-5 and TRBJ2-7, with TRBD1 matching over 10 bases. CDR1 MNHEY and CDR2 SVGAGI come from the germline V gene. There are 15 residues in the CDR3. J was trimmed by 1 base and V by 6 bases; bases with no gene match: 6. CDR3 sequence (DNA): TGTGCCAGCAGCTACGGACAGGGGGGTTCCTACGAGCAGTACTTC. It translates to CASSYGQGGSYEQYF.

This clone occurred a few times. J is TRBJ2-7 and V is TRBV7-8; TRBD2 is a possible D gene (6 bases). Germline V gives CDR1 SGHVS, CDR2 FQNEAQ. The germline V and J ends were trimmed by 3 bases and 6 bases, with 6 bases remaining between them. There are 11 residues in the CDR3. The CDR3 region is CASSFGGEQYF. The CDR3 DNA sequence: TGTGCCAGCAGCTTCGGGGGCGAGCAGTACTTC.

CDR3 bases: TGTGCCAGCTCACCATATTTAAGCGGGGGGGCCACAGATACGCAGTATTTT. The encoded protein is CASSPYLSGGATDTQYF. This sequence joins TRBV18 and TRBJ2-3, with 10 bases identical to TRBD2. In germline, CDR1 is KGHSH, CDR2 LQKENI. The J segment lost 2 bases and the V segment lost 2 bases, leaving 7 bases of the junction unmatched. The CDR3 covers 17 residues.

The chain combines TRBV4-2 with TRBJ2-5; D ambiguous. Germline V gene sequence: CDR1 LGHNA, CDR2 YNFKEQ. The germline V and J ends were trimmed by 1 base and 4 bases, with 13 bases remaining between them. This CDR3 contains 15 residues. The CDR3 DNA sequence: TGTGCCAGCAGCCAAGGAGACCGCATGGGAGAGACCCAGTACTTC. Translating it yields CASSQGDRMGETQYF.

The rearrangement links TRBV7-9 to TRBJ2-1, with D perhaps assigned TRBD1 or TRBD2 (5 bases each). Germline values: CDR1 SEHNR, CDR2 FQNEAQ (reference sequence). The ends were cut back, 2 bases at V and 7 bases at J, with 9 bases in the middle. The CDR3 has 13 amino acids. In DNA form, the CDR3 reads TGTGCCAGCAGCTTAAGGGACGGTAATGAGCAGTTCTTC. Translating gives CASSLRDGNEQFF.

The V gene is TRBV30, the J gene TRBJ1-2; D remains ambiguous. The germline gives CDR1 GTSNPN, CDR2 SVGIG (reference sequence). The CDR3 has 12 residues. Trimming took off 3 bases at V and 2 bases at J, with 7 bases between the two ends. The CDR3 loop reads CAWRFDNYGYTF. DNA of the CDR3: TGTGCCTGGAGGTTTGACAACTATGGCTACACCTTC.

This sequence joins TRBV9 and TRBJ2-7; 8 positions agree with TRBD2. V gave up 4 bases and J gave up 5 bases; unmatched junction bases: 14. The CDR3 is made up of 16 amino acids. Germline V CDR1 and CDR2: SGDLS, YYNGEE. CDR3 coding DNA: TGTGCCAGCAGCAAAGGACTAGCCGATAGCTGGGACGAGCAGTACTTC. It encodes CASSKGLADSWDEQYF.

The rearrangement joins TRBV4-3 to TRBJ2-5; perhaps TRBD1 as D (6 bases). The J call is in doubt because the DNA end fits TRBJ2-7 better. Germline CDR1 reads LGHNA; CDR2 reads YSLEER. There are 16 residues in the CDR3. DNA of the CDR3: TGCGCCAGCAGCCAAGGAGCGGACAGCCCCTCCTACGAGCAGTACTTC. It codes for CASSQGADSPSYEQYF.

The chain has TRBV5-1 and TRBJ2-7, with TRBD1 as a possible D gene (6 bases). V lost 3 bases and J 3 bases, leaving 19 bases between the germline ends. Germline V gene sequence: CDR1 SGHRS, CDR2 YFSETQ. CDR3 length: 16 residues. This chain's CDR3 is CASSSPDSKKRYEQYF. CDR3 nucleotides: TGCGCCAGCAGCTCTCCGGACAGTAAAAAACGCTACGAGCAGTACTTC. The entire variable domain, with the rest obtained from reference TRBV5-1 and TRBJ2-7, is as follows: KAGVTQTPRYLIKTRGQQVTLSCSPISGHRSVSWYQQTPGQGLQFLFEYFSETQRNKGNFPGRFSGRQFSNSRSEMNVSTLELGDSALYLCASSSPDSKKRYEQYFGPGTRLTVT.

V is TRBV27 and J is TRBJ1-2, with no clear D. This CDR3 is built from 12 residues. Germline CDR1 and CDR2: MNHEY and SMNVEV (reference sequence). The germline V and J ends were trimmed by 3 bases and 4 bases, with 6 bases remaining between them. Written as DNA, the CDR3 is TGTGCCAGCAGTTTTGACGGCTATGGCTACACCTTC. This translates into CASSFDGYGYTF.

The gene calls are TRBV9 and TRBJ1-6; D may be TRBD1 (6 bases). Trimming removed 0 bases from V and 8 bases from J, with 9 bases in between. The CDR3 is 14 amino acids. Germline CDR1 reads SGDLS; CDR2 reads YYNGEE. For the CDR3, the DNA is TGTGCCAGCAGCGTAGCTCAGGGGTATTCACCCCTCCACTTT. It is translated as CASSVAQGYSPLHF.